One sample yielded the 29 T cell receptor beta chains listed below, sequenced in a study of blood T cell repertoires in COVID-19. The table came from immunoSEQ multiplex PCR; TCRdb's copy has only in-frame clones and leaves some out. The sample consists of 80,000 to 90,000 clones, approximately 86% of them appearing once. Material for sequencing was peripheral blood. The receptor set was obtained from an elderly man with active or convalescent COVID-19.

The V call is TRBV6-1, the J call TRBJ1-3; D perhaps matches TRBD1 (6 bases). With 1 base removed from V and 0 bases from J, the gap between germline ends came to 10 bases. The germline V gene has CDR1 MNHNS and CDR2 SASEGT. CDR3 size: 16 residues. The CDR3 loop reads CASSEGQAISGNTIYF. The CDR3 DNA reads as TGTGCCAGCAGTGAAGGACAGGCCATCTCTGGAAACACCATATATTTT.

The chain carries TRBV7-6 and TRBJ2-1; TRBD2 matches at 9 bases. There are 19 residues in the CDR3. Germline trimming cut 5 bases from V and 4 bases from J; bases unmatched to any gene: 18. Looked up from germline, CDR1 is SGHVS and CDR2 is FNYEAQ. The CDR3 here is CASSGSRVASGNRYNEQFF. The CDR3 nucleotides read TGTGCCAGCAGCGGATCCCGAGTAGCTAGCGGGAACCGATACAATGAGCAGTTCTTC.

The chain couples TRBV5-3 to TRBJ1-5; perhaps TRBD1 as D (5 bases). TRBV5-3 is marked as an open reading frame, function uncertain. The CDR3 has 15 residues. V was cut by 4 bases and J by 2 bases, with 13 bases left in between. The DNA of the CDR3 is TGTGCCAGAAGCCGAACGGGGGTCCGCAATCAGCCCCAGCATTTT. Translating it yields CARSRTGVRNQPQHF.

This chain links TRBV28 with TRBJ1-2; 8 bases are shared with TRBD1. The CDR3 loop spans 15 amino acids. V lost 3 bases and J lost 5; bases outside the gene matches: 8. CDR1 is MDHEN and CDR2 is SYDVKM in the germline V gene. CDR3 DNA: TGTGCCAGCAGTTTGGATCTCCAGGGGGCTTATGGCTACACCTTC. Amino acid sequence: CASSLDLQGAYGYTF.

CDR3 region: CAWRDSNSPLHF. The CDR3 coding sequence is TGTGCCTGGAGGGACTCTAATTCACCCCTCCACTTT. The chain carries TRBV30 and TRBJ1-6; D not resolved. This CDR3 comprises 12 residues. Trimming took 3 bases from V and 6 from J, leaving 6 bases between them. CDR1 and CDR2 (germline): GTSNPN, SVGIG (reference sequence). The entire variable domain, with the rest obtained from reference TRBV30 and TRBJ1-6, is as follows: SQTIHQWPATLVQPVGSPLSLECTVEGTSNPNLYWYRQAAGRGLQLLFYSVGIGQISSEVPQNLSASRPQDRQFILSSKKLLLSDSGFYLCAWRDSNSPLHFGNGTRLTVT.

The rearrangement joins TRBV4-2 to TRBJ2-2, with 9 positions matching TRBD1. J lost 1 base, V lost 1 base, and 10 bases had no gene match. The CDR3 runs to 19 residues. The germline V gene encodes CDR1 LGHNA and CDR2 YNFKEQ. Written as DNA, the CDR3 is TGTGCCAGCAGCCAAGTTCTTTGGACAGGGGAGAAGAACACCGGGGAGCTGTTTTTT. Encoded protein: CASSQVLWTGEKNTGELFF.

CDR3 in amino acids: CASSQLAGTSSYEQYF. CDR3 DNA sequence: TGTGCCAGCAGCCAATTAGCCGGGACTAGCTCCTACGAGCAGTACTTC. The chain carries TRBV3-1 (or the pseudogene TRBV3-2) and TRBJ2-7; 8 bases are a match to TRBD2. V lost 2 bases to trimming and J lost 0 bases; unmatched junction nucleotides: 6. CDR3 length equals 16 residues. The germline V gene has CDR1 LGHDT and CDR2 YNNKEL (reference sequence).

The gene calls are TRBV18 and TRBJ2-2, with D maybe TRBD1 (6 bases). The CDR3 covers 14 residues. The V gene's germline CDR1 is KGHSH and CDR2 LQKENI. Trimming took 4 bases from V and 3 from J, leaving 9 bases between them. The CDR3 loop is CASSLYRDTGELFF. The CDR3 DNA reads TGTGCCAGCTCACTATACAGGGACACCGGGGAGCTGTTTTTT.

The chain is built from TRBV15 and TRBJ2-1, with D maybe TRBD2 (5 bases). The V end lost 0 bases, the J end lost 8 bases, and 11 bases lay between the germline ends. CDR1 and CDR2 (germline): LNHNV, YYDKDF (reference sequence). The CDR3 extends over 14 amino acids. The CDR3 spells CATSRDRGPYEQFF. CDR3 nucleotide sequence: TGTGCCACCAGCAGAGATCGAGGGCCCTATGAGCAGTTCTTC.

The V and J genes are TRBV7-2 and TRBJ1-4; 7 nucleotides agree with TRBD1. This CDR3 comprises 14 residues. The ends lost 6 bases at V and 6 bases at J; junction bases unmatched: 7. Per germline, CDR1 SGHTA and CDR2 FQGNSA. The DNA for the CDR3 is TGTGCCAGCAGTCCGGGGACAGTCTATGAAAAACTGTTTTTT. This codes for CASSPGTVYEKLFF.

This chain links TRBV4-3 with TRBJ2-2; 7 bases fit TRBD1. Germline V gene sequence: CDR1 LGHNA, CDR2 YSLEER. Trimming removed 1 base from V and 5 bases from J; junction bases left unmatched: 4. CDR3 length equals 15 residues. CDR3 loop: CASSQAGQVTGELFF. Written as DNA, the CDR3 is TGCGCCAGCAGCCAAGCAGGACAGGTGACCGGGGAGCTGTTTTTT.

The chain uses TRBV25-1 and TRBJ2-7, with TRBD2 matching over 8 bases. With 4 bases clipped from V and 0 bases from J, the junction kept 5 bases outside the gene matches. The CDR3 consists of 15 residues. CDR1 is MGHDK and CDR2 is SYGVNS in the germline V gene. CDR3 loop: CASSGGTSNSYEQYF. The CDR3 DNA is TGTGCCAGCAGTGGGGGGACTAGTAACTCCTACGAGCAGTACTTC.

The genes are TRBV11-1 and TRBJ2-5, with D perhaps matching TRBD2 (6 bases). The germline V and J ends were trimmed by 5 bases and 2 bases, with 12 bases remaining between them. In germline, CDR1 is SGHAT, CDR2 FQDESV (reference sequence). The CDR3 runs to 14 residues. The CDR3 region has the DNA TGTGCCAGCAGCCCCAAGACTAGTCAAGAGACCCAGTACTTC. This encodes CASSPKTSQETQYF.

V is TRBV7-2 and J is TRBJ1-1; D not certain. The V gene's germline CDR1 is SGHTA and CDR2 FQGNSA. This CDR3 has 13 residues. With 3 bases removed from V and 1 base from J, the gap between germline ends came to 6 bases. The CDR3 DNA sequence: TGTGCCAGCAGCTTGGGCCGGAACACTGAAGCTTTCTTT. Amino acid sequence: CASSLGRNTEAFF.

The chain employs TRBV5-1 and TRBJ2-5; possibly TRBD1 for D (5 bases). CDR1 is SGHRS, CDR2 YFSETQ, per germline. Trimming left V 2 bases short and J 2 bases short, with 10 bases between. This CDR3 is built from 14 residues. CDR3: CASSLGHGQETQYF. In nucleotides, the CDR3 is TGCGCCAGCAGCTTAGGACATGGGCAAGAGACCCAGTACTTC.

J is TRBJ1-4 and V is TRBV4-1, with TRBD1 matching over 8 bases. Unmatched junction bases numbered 7, after V lost 6 bases and J lost 1 base. This CDR3 has 16 amino acids. In germline, CDR1 is MGHRA, CDR2 YSYEKL. The DNA of the CDR3 is TGCGCCAGCAGTTCCACAGGGGGAGGAACTAATGAAAAACTGTTTTTT. Protein: CASSSTGGGTNEKLFF.

This clone was counted between two and nine times. The genes are TRBV5-4 and TRBJ2-1; 8 bases align to TRBD2. The CDR3 sequence is 15 residues long. Trimming took 1 base from V and 6 from J; bases not matched to a gene: 6. The V gene's germline CDR1 is SGHNT and CDR2 YYREEE (reference sequence). CDR3 sequence: CASSLSGTRGNEQFF. The CDR3 region has the DNA TGTGCCAGCAGCTTGTCCGGGACTAGGGGCAATGAGCAGTTCTTC.

The chain joins TRBV4-1 to TRBJ2-7; TRBD2 matches 13 bases. The J segment lost 6 bases and the V segment lost 0 bases, leaving 5 bases of the junction unmatched. Germline lookup yields CDR1 MGHRA and CDR2 YSYEKL. The CDR3 has 16 amino acids. The CDR3 loop reads CASSQEGGLAGVEQYF. The CDR3 nucleotides are TGCGCCAGCAGCCAAGAGGGAGGACTAGCGGGAGTCGAGCAGTACTTC.

The chain links TRBV7-3 to TRBJ1-6, with TRBD1 identical over 11 bases. V dropped 0 bases and J dropped 10; count of bases not matched to a gene: 2. The CDR3 runs to 15 residues. The V gene's germline CDR1 is SGHTA and CDR2 FQGTGA. The CDR3 spells CASSLTGTGGSPLHF. The DNA for the CDR3 is TGTGCCAGCAGCTTAACGGGGACAGGGGGATCACCCCTCCACTTT.

The chain has TRBV18 and TRBJ2-6, with D unclear. V was cut by 6 bases and J by 0 bases, with 6 bases left in between. This CDR3 spans 14 amino acids. CDR1 is KGHSH and CDR2 is LQKENI in the germline V gene. The DNA for the CDR3 is TGTGCCAGCTCCCCGAGCTCTGGGGCCAACGTCCTGACTTTC. This codes for CASSPSSGANVLTF. Together with reference TRBV18 and TRBJ2-6, the CDR3 gives the full variable domain: NAGVMQNPRHLVRRRGQEARLRCSPMKGHSHVYWYRQLPEEGLKFMVYLQKENIIDESGMPKERFSAEFPKEGPSILRIQQVVRGDSAAYFCASSPSSGANVLTFGAGSRLTVL.

This clone appeared a few times. The V and J genes are TRBV14 and TRBJ2-1; 14 nucleotides line up with TRBD2. This CDR3 has 14 residues. V lost 4 bases to trimming and J lost 9 bases; unmatched junction nucleotides: 2. Looked up from germline, CDR1 is SGHDN and CDR2 is FVKESK. In DNA, the CDR3 is TGTGCCAGCAGCCTAGGGACTAGCGGGAGTGAGCAGTTCTTC. Encoded protein: CASSLGTSGSEQFF.

This clone came up once. The J gene is TRBJ2-4, the V gene TRBV16; D is undetermined. The V end was cut by 2 bases, the J end by 7 bases, with 9 bases between. In germline, CDR1 is KGHSY, CDR2 FQNENV. This CDR3 has 13 amino acids. The CDR3 sequence: CASSQRIVNIQYF. In nucleotides, the CDR3 is TGTGCCAGCAGCCAAAGAATAGTGAACATTCAGTACTTC.

In regard to this clone: This sample includes further DNA sequences coding for the same CDR3. J is TRBJ1-2 and V is TRBV4-3; 7 positions match TRBD1. The V segment lost 0 bases and the J segment 4 bases; nucleotides outside the gene matches: 5. Germline CDR1 reads LGHNA; CDR2 reads YSLEER. The length of the CDR3 is 15 residues. Here the CDR3 DNA reads TGCGCCAGCAGCCAAGAAAGGACAGGAATCTATGGCTACACCTTC. Amino acids: CASSQERTGIYGYTF.

The chain is built from TRBV24-1 and TRBJ2-2, with D possibly matching TRBD1 (6 bases). CDR1 is KGHDR, CDR2 SFDVKD, per germline. Trimming left V 7 bases short and J 7 bases short, with 9 bases between. The CDR3 loop spans 12 amino acids. The DNA of the CDR3 is TGTGCCACCAGACAGGGTGGCGGGGAGCTGTTTTTT. Translation: CATRQGGGELFF.

This clone showed up just a few times. The rearrangement links TRBV28 to TRBJ2-7; possibly TRBD1 for D (6 bases). CDR1 MDHEN and CDR2 SYDVKM come from the germline V gene. This CDR3 has 12 amino acids. V dropped 4 bases and J dropped 4 bases, with 8 bases sitting between them. The CDR3 loop reads CASSYTGYEQYF. DNA for the CDR3: TGTGCCAGCAGTTACACAGGGTACGAGCAGTACTTC.

This clone occurred a few times. The chain links TRBV11-2 to TRBJ2-3; tentatively, D is TRBD2 (6 bases). Deletions cut 4 bases from V and 6 bases from J, with 11 bases between. Germline-derived CDR1 and CDR2 are SGHAT and FQNNGV. The CDR3 length is 13 residues. The chain's CDR3 is CASSYARGDTQYF. The CDR3 DNA reads as TGTGCCAGCAGCTACGCACGGGGGGATACGCAGTATTTT.

CDR3 region: CAIRRQGATSGNTIYF. Here the CDR3 DNA reads TGTGCCATCAGGAGACAGGGGGCGACCTCTGGAAACACCATATATTTT. The genes are TRBV10-3 and TRBJ1-3, with 10 bases fitting TRBD1. CDR3 length: 16 residues. V lost 6 bases, J lost 0 bases, and 5 bases stayed unmatched. CDR1 is ENHRY and CDR2 is SYGVKD in the germline V gene.

This clone was observed a few times. V gene TRBV4-1 combines with J gene TRBJ1-3; 8 bases are a match to TRBD1. V trimming: 3 bases; J trimming: 4 bases; junction bases outside the gene matches: 11. CDR1 is MGHRA, CDR2 YSYEKL, per germline. The length of the CDR3 is 17 residues. This CDR3 reads CASSQTELRGQGNTIYF. In nucleotides, the CDR3 is TGCGCCAGCAGCCAGACCGAGCTCAGGGGGCAAGGAAACACCATATATTTT.

The V gene is TRBV5-1, the J gene TRBJ1-6; the D is unclear. The length of the CDR3 is 15 residues. Trimming stripped 0 bases from V and 10 bases from J, with 14 bases between. Germline CDR1 reads SGHRS; CDR2 reads YFSETQ. CDR3: CASSLDGGRESPLHF. The CDR3 DNA sequence: TGCGCCAGCAGCTTGGATGGAGGGAGGGAATCACCCCTCCACTTT.